The clone carrying this T cell receptor (beta chain) was seen ten or more times. Its target is not known. The data were taken from a study of CD8 T cells in ankylosing spondylitis. General observations from the study: For ankylosing spondylitis blood, a TCR beta motif of several highly homologous variants appeared characteristic. Certain motif variants had earlier appeared in reactive arthritis synovial fluid and blood. Disease-linked clones were CD8+ and relatively rare in peripheral blood. Reportedly, matched ankylosing spondylitis synovial fluid was significantly enriched for disease-linked clones.

5'-RACE, quantitative and with molecular barcodes, yielded the TCR beta libraries. TCRdb reprocessed the 5' RACE reads via MiXCR and lists one record per CDR3 protein. The data hold about 330,000 distinct CDR3 sequences, with 6.5% to 10% observed a single time. This CDR3 has 14 amino acids. V was clipped by 0 bases and J by 5 bases; unmatched bases: 4. Per germline, CDR1 DFQATT and CDR2 SNEGSKA (reference sequence). The chain is built from TRBV20-1 and TRBJ1-5; 7 bases are shared with TRBD1. The sequenced sample consisted of blood, either unsorted or a sorted T cell fraction (not recorded which). This clonotype was obtained from a male donor with ankylosing spondylitis. The CDR3 sequence: CSARDRRGDQPQHF. As DNA, the CDR3 is TGCAGTGCTAGAGATCGCAGGGGGGATCAGCCCCAGCATTTT.